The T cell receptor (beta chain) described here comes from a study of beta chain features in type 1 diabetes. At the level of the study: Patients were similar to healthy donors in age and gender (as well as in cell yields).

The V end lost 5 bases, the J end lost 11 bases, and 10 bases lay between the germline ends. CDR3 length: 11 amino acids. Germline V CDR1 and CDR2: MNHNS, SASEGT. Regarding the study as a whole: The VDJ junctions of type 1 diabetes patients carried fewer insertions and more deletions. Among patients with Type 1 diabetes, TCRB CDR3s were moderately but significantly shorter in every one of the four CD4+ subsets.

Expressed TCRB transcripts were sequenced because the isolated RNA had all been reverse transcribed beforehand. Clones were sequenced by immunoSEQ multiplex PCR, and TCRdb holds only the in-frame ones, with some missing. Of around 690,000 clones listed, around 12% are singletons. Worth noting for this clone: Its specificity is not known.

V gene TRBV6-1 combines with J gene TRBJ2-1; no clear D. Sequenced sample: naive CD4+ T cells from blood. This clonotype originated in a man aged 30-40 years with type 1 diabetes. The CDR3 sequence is CASSSGLKQFF. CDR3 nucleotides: TGTGCCAGCAGTTCCGGGCTTAAGCAGTTCTTC.